These 22 T cell receptor beta chains were all obtained from the same sample, sequenced in a study of CD8 T cells in ankylosing spondylitis (dated by TCRdb to about 2017). The library was obtained by 5' RACE. The listed sequencing device is Illumina HiSeq 2500. TCRdb reprocessed the public reads (quality trimming at Q25 with fastp, clone calling with MiXCR) and kept in-frame beta chains. Entries that share a CDR3 protein sequence are merged under the most common genes and DNA. Counted in this sample were about 92,000 distinct CDR3 sequences; about 8.8% of them appeared once. The top ten clones comprise roughly 5.6% of the sample. Sequencing input: blood, either unsorted or a sorted T cell fraction (not recorded which). The receptors come from a male donor with ankylosing spondylitis or in good health (not recorded which).

This clonotype was seen ten or more times. This chain connects TRBV20-1 to TRBJ1-1; D is ambiguous. The CDR3 is made up of 14 amino acids. Trimming pared 1 base from V and 1 base from J, leaving 10 bases between. Germline CDR1 DFQATT, CDR2 SNEGSKA (reference sequence). In DNA, the CDR3 is TGCAGTGCTAGAGTTGCAACGGCGAACACTGAAGCTTTCTTT. This translates into CSARVATANTEAFF.

This clonotype came up many times. V usage is TRBV2 and J usage is TRBJ2-7; either TRBD1 or TRBD2 may fit D (5 bases each). Germline V gene sequence: CDR1 SNHLY, CDR2 FYNNEI. This CDR3 contains 14 residues. Between the trimmed V and J ends, which lost 11 bases and 1 base, there was a span of 18 bases. CDR3 amino acids: CAGQGDRGSYEQYF. In DNA form, the CDR3 reads TGTGCCGGGCAGGGAGACCGCGGGTCCTACGAGCAGTACTTC.

The chain employs TRBV29-1 and TRBJ2-5; no clear D. The CDR3 runs to 13 residues. Trimming removed 4 bases at V and 2 bases at J, with 11 bases between. The germline gives CDR1 SQVTM, CDR2 ANQGSEA. The CDR3 protein is CSVAGNQQETQYF. For the CDR3, the DNA is TGCAGCGTTGCTGGAAACCAGCAAGAGACCCAGTACTTC.

There are many counts of this clonotype. The chain employs TRBV20-1 and TRBJ2-7; 7 bases fit TRBD1. V dropped 5 bases and J dropped 3; count of bases not matched to a gene: 10. The germline gives CDR1 DFQATT, CDR2 SNEGSKA (reference sequence). The CDR3 runs 14 residues. As DNA, the CDR3 is TGCAGTGCTTTTAGCCGGGACAGCATCTACGAGCAGTACTTC. This codes for CSAFSRDSIYEQYF.

This clonotype appeared many times. V and J are TRBV28 and TRBJ2-7, with D perhaps matching TRBD2 (7 bases). In germline, CDR1 is MDHEN, CDR2 SYDVKM. The V end lost 3 bases, the J end lost 3 bases, and 30 bases lay between the germline ends. The length of the CDR3 is 20 residues. CDR3 DNA sequence: TGTGCCAGCAGTTTCGGGCGGGGGATTTCCAGGGGCTGGGTCTACTACGAGCAGTACTTC. Translating it yields CASSFGRGISRGWVYYEQYF.

Ten or more counts support this clonotype. CDR3 region: CSALHYNTGTGGNNEQFF. In nucleotides, the CDR3 is TGCAGCGCCCTCCACTATAATACCGGGACAGGGGGCAACAATGAGCAGTTCTTC. The chain joins TRBV29-1 to TRBJ2-1; 12 positions match TRBD1. This CDR3 has 18 residues. V gave up 7 bases and J gave up 5 bases; unmatched junction bases: 18. Germline lookup yields CDR1 SQVTM and CDR2 ANQGSEA.

This clonotype was counted ten times or more. V usage is TRBV27 and J usage is TRBJ2-7; D gene uncertain. This CDR3 region has 17 residues. The V gene lost 0 bases and the J gene lost 5 bases, with 20 bases spanning the gap. Germline V gene lookup returns CDR1 MNHEY and CDR2 SMNVEV (reference sequence). The CDR3 nucleotides read TGTGCCAGCAGTTTATCTATTCGGTGGGGTGAGCAAAACGAGCAGTACTTC. Translated, it gives CASSLSIRWGEQNEQYF.

This clonotype showed up many times. The chain couples TRBV5-1 to TRBJ1-1, with D perhaps matching TRBD1 (6 bases). Germline V gives CDR1 SGHRS, CDR2 YFSETQ. The CDR3 extends over 17 amino acids. Trimming took off 0 bases at V and 4 bases at J, with 19 bases between the two ends. In DNA, the CDR3 is TGCGCCAGCAGCTTGGAACGGCAGGGGCTGAGTGGCACTGAAGCTTTCTTT. Amino acids: CASSLERQGLSGTEAFF.

In this sample, this clonotype turned up many times. The rearrangement uses TRBV7-3 and TRBJ2-4, with 12 bases identical to TRBD1. This CDR3 contains 19 residues. The germline CDR1 and CDR2 sequences are SGHTA and FQGTGA. Losses at the gene ends were 5 bases for V and 0 bases for J; bases not matched to a gene: 11. The CDR3, as DNA: TGTGCCAGCAGCCCCGGGGACAGGGGGCTACTCCTAGCCAAAAACATTCAGTACTTC. Translation gives CASSPGDRGLLLAKNIQYF.

There are many counts of this clonotype. This chain uses TRBV28 with TRBJ1-2; D might be TRBD1 (5 bases). The CDR3 loop spans 14 amino acids. V gave up 8 bases and J gave up 2 bases, with 15 bases separating them. The germline V gene has CDR1 MDHEN and CDR2 SYDVKM. The DNA of the CDR3 is TGTGCCAGCTCCCCCTTCCGGGGCAACTATGGCTACACCTTC. It encodes CASSPFRGNYGYTF.

This clonotype was observed at least ten times. The chain joins TRBV5-1 to TRBJ2-7; TRBD1 aligns across 10 bases. The CDR3 is made up of 14 amino acids. The V gene end was trimmed by 1 base and the J gene end by 6 bases; junction bases not matched to a gene: 4. Germline V CDR1 and CDR2: SGHRS, YFSETQ. This chain's CDR3 is CASSLQRDRGEQYF. The CDR3 DNA follows: TGCGCCAGCAGCTTGCAACGGGACAGGGGCGAGCAGTACTTC. Full variable domain (remainder filled in from reference TRBV5-1 and TRBJ2-7): KAGVTQTPRYLIKTRGQQVTLSCSPISGHRSVSWYQQTPGQGLQFLFEYFSETQRNKGNFPGRFSGRQFSNSRSEMNVSTLELGDSALYLCASSLQRDRGEQYFGPGTRLTVT.

In this sample, this clonotype turned up many times. This chain joins TRBV28 and TRBJ2-7; TRBD1 or TRBD2 may be the D gene (6 bases each). This CDR3 is built from 13 residues. The V end was cut by 10 bases, the J end by 3 bases, with 16 bases between. Germline V gene lookup returns CDR1 MDHEN and CDR2 SYDVKM. The CDR3 loop is CAMIKGGFYEQYF. The CDR3 DNA sequence: TGTGCCATGATAAAGGGGGGTTTCTACGAGCAGTACTTC.

This clonotype occurred many times. The rearrangement links TRBV5-1 to TRBJ1-1; TRBD1 matches at 9 bases. There are 16 residues in the CDR3. Trimming removed 4 bases from V and 1 base from J; junction bases left unmatched: 8. Germline V gene sequence: CDR1 SGHRS, CDR2 YFSETQ. The CDR3 here is CASSPELQGANTEAFF. DNA of the CDR3: TGCGCCAGCAGCCCAGAATTACAGGGGGCGAACACTGAAGCTTTCTTT.

This clonotype was counted ten times or more. The V call is TRBV6-1, the J call TRBJ2-3; D might be TRBD1 or TRBD2, each matching 5 bases. Trimming shortened V by 6 bases and J by 4 bases, and 26 bases separated the two germline ends. Germline V gives CDR1 MNHNS, CDR2 SASEGT. The CDR3 loop spans 18 amino acids. The CDR3, as DNA: TGTGCCAGCAGGAGGTACGAATCGTTTGGGGGAACGCCAGATACGCAGTATTTT. Amino acids: CASRRYESFGGTPDTQYF.

This clonotype was seen more than once but under ten times. Mismatch with germline at one junction end may stem from a read error. The chain carries TRBV20-1 and TRBJ2-7; unclear D gene. Germline values: CDR1 DFQATT, CDR2 SNEGSKA (reference sequence). This CDR3 comprises 17 residues. CDR3 in DNA: TGCTGTGCCGGATTAACGGCAGTCCATTCGCCTGGGTACGAGCAGTACTTC. Translating it yields CCAGLTAVHSPGYEQYF.

This clonotype has a count of ten or more. This chain joins TRBV6-5 and TRBJ1-1; D unclear. Germline V gene sequence: CDR1 MNHEY, CDR2 SVGAGI. There are 14 residues in the CDR3. V lost 4 bases to trimming and J lost 4 bases, with 13 bases between them. CDR3 in amino acids: CASSFDPGGTEAFF. As DNA, the CDR3 is TGTGCCAGCAGTTTTGACCCAGGTGGCACTGAAGCTTTCTTT.

This clonotype was seen ten or more times. J is TRBJ2-2 and V is TRBV9, with D tentatively TRBD1 or TRBD2 (5 bases each). Deletions cut 2 bases from V and 6 bases from J, with 8 bases between. CDR1 and CDR2 from the germline V gene are SGDLS and YYNGEE. This CDR3 spans 13 amino acids. The CDR3 sequence is CASSVRGAGELFF. As DNA, the CDR3 is TGTGCCAGCAGCGTCCGGGGCGCCGGGGAGCTGTTTTTT.

There are many counts of this clonotype. V gene TRBV12-3 or TRBV12-4 combines with J gene TRBJ1-5; weak D call: TRBD1 (6 bases). CDR3 size: 12 residues. Trimming pared 4 bases from V and 9 bases from J, leaving 10 bases between. The CDR3 here is CASSSDSGPQHF. CDR3 nucleotides: TGTGCCAGCAGTTCGGACAGTGGGCCCCAGCATTTT.

This clonotype was seen ten or more times. This CDR3 is CASSLYRGGEQYF. The DNA of the CDR3 is TGCGCCAGCAGCTTGTACAGGGGAGGCGAGCAGTACTTC. The chain uses TRBV5-1 and TRBJ2-7; tentatively, D is TRBD1 (7 bases). V lost 1 base, J lost 6 bases, and 11 bases lay in between. The length of the CDR3 is 13 residues. From germline, CDR1 is SGHRS and CDR2 YFSETQ.

This clonotype was found a few times. V is TRBV7-9 and J is TRBJ2-6; no firm D call. This CDR3 has 10 residues. Trimming shortened V by 7 bases and J by 7 bases, and 2 bases separated the two germline ends. In germline, CDR1 is SEHNR, CDR2 FQNEAQ (reference sequence). Written as DNA, the CDR3 is TGTGCCAGCATCGCCAACGTCCTGACTTTC. This encodes CASIANVLTF.

For the CDR3, the DNA is TGCAGCGCAGGGGGATTAAGGAACACTGAAGCTTTCTTT. This encodes CSAGGLRNTEAFF. The chain has TRBV29-1 and TRBJ1-1, with 7 bases identical to TRBD1. J was trimmed by 1 base and V by 7 bases; bases with no gene match: 6. Per germline, CDR1 SQVTM and CDR2 ANQGSEA. The CDR3 loop spans 13 amino acids.

This clonotype was seen a handful of times. The J gene is TRBJ2-1, the V gene TRBV7-7; tentatively, D is TRBD1 or TRBD2 (6 bases each). The germline CDR1 and CDR2 sequences are SSHAT and FNYEAQ (reference sequence). V was pared by 5 bases and J by 5 bases, with 19 bases between. The CDR3 is made up of 16 amino acids. As DNA, the CDR3 is TGTGCCAGCAGCCTCGACGGGGGCCCCGCTCACAATGAGCAGTTCTTC. The encoded protein is CASSLDGGPAHNEQFF. The whole variable domain, filled in from reference TRBV7-7 and TRBJ2-1, reads GAGVSQSPRYKVTKRGQDVTLRCDPISSHATLYWYQQALGQGPEFLTYFNYEAQPDKSGLPSDRFSAERPEGSISTLTIQRTEQRDSAMYRCASSLDGGPAHNEQFFGPGTRLTVL.